This TCR beta chain was profiled in a study of vaccination effects on CD4 cells after COVID-19. Culturing for roughly 9 days preceded CD4+ T cell isolation. The person was diagnosed with PCR-confirmed SARS-CoV-2 infection between March and December 2020. IL-2 medium took the place of half the medium on both days 3 and 7. Turning to this clone: Its antigen is still unknown.

Study-wide results and caveats: Both infection-induced and vaccine-induced clones contracted markedly at late post-vaccination timepoints. Sampling in the study covered few convalescent patients and included no early post-infection timepoints.

Germline-derived CDR1 and CDR2 are SNHLY and FYNNEI. V dropped 7 bases and J dropped 3; count of bases not matched to a gene: 9. The CDR3 is 14 residues long. Produced via immunoSEQ multiplex PCR; TCRdb's table is partial and in-frame only. In the table there are more than 60,000 clones, 72% of which are singletons. The chain is built from TRBV2 and TRBJ2-7, with 7 bases that match TRBD1. The sequenced sample was CD4+ T cells from PBMCs cultured without peptide, obtained before COVID-19 vaccination. The clonotype originates from a human donor who had a prior SARS-CoV-2 infection. CDR3 in amino acids: CASKPGTEYYEQYF. CDR3 DNA: TGTGCCAGCAAGCCCGGGACAGAGTACTACGAGCAGTACTTC. The full variable domain, in which reference TRBV2 and TRBJ2-7 provide the parts outside the CDR3, is EPEVTQTPSHQVTQMGQEVILRCVPISNHLYFYWYRQILGQKVEFLVSFYNNEISEKSEIFDDQFSVERPDGSNFTLKIRSTKLEDSAMYFCASKPGTEYYEQYFGPGTRLTVT.